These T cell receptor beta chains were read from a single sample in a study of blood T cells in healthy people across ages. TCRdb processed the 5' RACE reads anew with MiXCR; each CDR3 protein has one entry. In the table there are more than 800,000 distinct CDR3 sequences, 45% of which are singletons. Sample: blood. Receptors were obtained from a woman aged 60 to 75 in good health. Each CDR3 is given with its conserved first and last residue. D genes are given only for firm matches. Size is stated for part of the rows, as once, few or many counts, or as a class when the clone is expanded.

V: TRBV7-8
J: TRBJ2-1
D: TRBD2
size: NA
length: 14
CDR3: CASSLVILAGEQFF
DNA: TGTGCCAGCAGCTTAGTAATCCTAGCGGGGGAGCAGTTCTTC

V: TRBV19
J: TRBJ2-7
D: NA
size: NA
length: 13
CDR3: CASSIDGAYEQYF
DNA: TGTGCCAGTAGTATCGACGGGGCCTACGAGCAGTACTTC

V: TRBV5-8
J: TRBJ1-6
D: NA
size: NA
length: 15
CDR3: CASSQTGTPNSPLHF
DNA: TGTGCCAGCAGCCAAACCGGGACACCTAATTCACCCCTCCACTTT

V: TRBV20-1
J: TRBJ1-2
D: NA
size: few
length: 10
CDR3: CSALAEGYTF
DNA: TGCAGTGCCTTAGCAGAGGGCTACACCTTC

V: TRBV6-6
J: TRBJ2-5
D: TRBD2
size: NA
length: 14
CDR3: CASSTHGGWETQYF
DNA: TGTGCCAGCAGTACCCACGGGGGGTGGGAGACCCAGTACTTC

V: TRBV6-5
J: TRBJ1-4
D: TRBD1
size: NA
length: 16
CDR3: CASSRDRPIWHEKLFF
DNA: TGTGCCAGCAGCCGGGACAGGCCGATTTGGCATGAAAAACTGTTTTTT

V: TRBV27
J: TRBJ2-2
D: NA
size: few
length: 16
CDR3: CASSLIGTTNTGELFF
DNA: TGTGCCAGCAGTTTAATAGGGACAACGAACACCGGGGAGCTGTTTTTT

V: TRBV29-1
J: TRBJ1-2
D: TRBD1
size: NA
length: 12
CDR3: CSVTGGDYGYTF
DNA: TGCAGCGTCACAGGGGGCGACTATGGCTACACCTTC

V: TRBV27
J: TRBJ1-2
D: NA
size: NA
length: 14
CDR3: CASSGAGNNYGYTF
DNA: TGTGCCAGCAGTGGGGCAGGAAATAACTATGGCTACACCTTC

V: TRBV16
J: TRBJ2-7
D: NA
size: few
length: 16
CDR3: CASSPNPPGGSSEQYF
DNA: TGTGCCAGCAGCCCCAACCCCCCGGGTGGGTCGAGCGAGCAGTACTTC

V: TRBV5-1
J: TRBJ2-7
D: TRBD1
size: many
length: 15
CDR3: CASSQGQGPTYEQYF
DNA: TGCGCCAGCAGCCAGGGACAGGGGCCGACCTACGAGCAGTACTTC

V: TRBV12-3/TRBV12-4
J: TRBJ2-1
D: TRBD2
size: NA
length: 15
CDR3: CASSLKRGWYNERFF
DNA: TGTGCCAGCAGTTTAAAGCGGGGTTGGTACAATGAGCGGTTCTTC

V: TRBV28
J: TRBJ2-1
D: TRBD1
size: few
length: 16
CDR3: CASSLKDRDGRDEQFF
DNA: TGTGCCAGCAGTTTAAAGGACAGGGACGGGCGGGATGAGCAGTTCTTC

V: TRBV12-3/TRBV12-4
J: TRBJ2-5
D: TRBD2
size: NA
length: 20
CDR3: CASRTALPSGREALAETQYF
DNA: TGTGCCAGCAGAACCGCCCTACCTAGCGGGAGGGAGGCTCTCGCGGAGACCCAGTACTTC

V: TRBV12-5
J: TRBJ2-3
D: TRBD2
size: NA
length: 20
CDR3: CASAPRRGGTSGGGTDTQYF
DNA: TGTGCTAGTGCCCCTCGGCGTGGCGGGACTAGCGGAGGAGGAACAGATACGCAGTATTTT

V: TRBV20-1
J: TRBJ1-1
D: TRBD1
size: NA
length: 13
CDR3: CSAKGQMNTEAFF
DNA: TGCAGTGCTAAGGGACAGATGAACACTGAAGCTTTCTTT

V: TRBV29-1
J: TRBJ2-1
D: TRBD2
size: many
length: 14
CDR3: CSVGKAGEYNEQFF
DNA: TGCAGCGTTGGCAAGGCGGGAGAGTACAATGAGCAGTTCTTC

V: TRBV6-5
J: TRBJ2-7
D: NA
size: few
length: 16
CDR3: CASSYSQISGAYEQYF
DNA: TGTGCCAGCAGTTACTCGCAGATTAGCGGAGCCTACGAGCAGTACTTC

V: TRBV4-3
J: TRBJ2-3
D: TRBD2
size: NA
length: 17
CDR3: CASSQDFSGGPADTQYF
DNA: TGCGCCAGCAGCCAAGATTTTAGCGGGGGACCGGCAGATACGCAGTATTTT

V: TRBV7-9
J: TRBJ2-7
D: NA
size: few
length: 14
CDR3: CASSSQGPSYEQYF
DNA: TGTGCCAGCAGCTCACAGGGCCCCTCCTACGAGCAGTACTTC

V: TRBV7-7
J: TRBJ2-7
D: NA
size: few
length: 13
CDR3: CASSSTLMGEQYF
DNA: TGTGCCAGCAGCTCGACCCTCATGGGGGAGCAGTACTTC

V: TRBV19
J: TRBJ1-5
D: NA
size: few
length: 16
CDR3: CASSAQRRGKNQPQHF
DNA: TGTGCCAGTAGTGCCCAGAGACGGGGAAAGAATCAGCCCCAGCATTTT

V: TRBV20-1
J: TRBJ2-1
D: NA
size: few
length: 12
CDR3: CSARENPGPQFF
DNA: TGCAGTGCTAGAGAAAACCCGGGACCCCAGTTCTTC

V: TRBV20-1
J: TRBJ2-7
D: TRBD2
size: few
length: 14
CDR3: CSATPSGRGDEQYF
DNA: TGCAGTGCTACGCCTAGCGGGAGAGGAGACGAGCAGTACTTC

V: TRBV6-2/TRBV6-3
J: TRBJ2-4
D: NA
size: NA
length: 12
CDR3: CASRPSVRAGYF
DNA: TGTGCCAGCAGACCTAGCGTGAGAGCGGGGTACTTC

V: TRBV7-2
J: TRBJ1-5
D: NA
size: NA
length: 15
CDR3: CASSLEADGNQPQHF
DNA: TGTGCCAGCAGCTTAGAAGCAGATGGCAATCAGCCCCAGCATTTT

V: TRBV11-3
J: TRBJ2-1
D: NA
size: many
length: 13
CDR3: CASSLEGNNEQFF
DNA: TGTGCCAGCAGCTTAGAAGGGAACAATGAGCAGTTCTTC

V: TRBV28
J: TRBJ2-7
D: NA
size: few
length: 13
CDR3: CASSTTAIYEQYF
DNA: TGTGCCAGCAGTACGACAGCAATCTACGAGCAGTACTTC

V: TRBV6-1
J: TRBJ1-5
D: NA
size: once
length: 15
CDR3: CASSEGRGGTLPQHF
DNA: TGTGCCAGCAGTGAAGGAAGGGGGGGGACTCTTCCCCAGCATTTT

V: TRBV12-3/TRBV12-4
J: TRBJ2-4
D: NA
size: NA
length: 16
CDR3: CASSLARIRAKNIQYF
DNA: TGTGCCAGCAGTTTAGCCCGGATCCGGGCCAAAAACATTCAGTACTTC

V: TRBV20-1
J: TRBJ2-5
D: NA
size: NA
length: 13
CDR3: CSASVIGEETQYF
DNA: TGCAGTGCTAGCGTTATTGGGGAAGAGACCCAGTACTTC

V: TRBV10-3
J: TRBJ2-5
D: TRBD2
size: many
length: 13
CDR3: CAINSGGQETQYF
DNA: TGTGCCATCAACAGCGGGGGCCAAGAGACCCAGTACTTC

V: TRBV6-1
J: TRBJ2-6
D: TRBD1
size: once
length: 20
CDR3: CASSASWGHLQGSGANVLTF
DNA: TGTGCCAGCAGTGCCAGTTGGGGACACCTACAGGGGTCCGGGGCCAACGTCCTGACTTTC

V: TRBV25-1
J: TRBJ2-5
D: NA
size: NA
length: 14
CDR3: CASSEWGDVETQYF
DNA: TGTGCCAGCAGTGAATGGGGGGACGTGGAGACCCAGTACTTC

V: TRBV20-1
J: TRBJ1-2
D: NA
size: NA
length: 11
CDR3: CSAPRGNNYTF
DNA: TGCAGTGCTCCCAGGGGAAATAACTACACCTTC

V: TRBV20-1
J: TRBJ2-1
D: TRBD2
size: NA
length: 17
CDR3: CSARDFGASGSGNEQFF
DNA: TGCAGTGCTAGAGATTTCGGTGCTAGCGGGAGCGGAAATGAGCAGTTCTTC

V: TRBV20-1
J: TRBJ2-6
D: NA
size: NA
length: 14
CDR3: CSATFVSGANVLTF
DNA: TGCAGTGCAACGTTCGTATCTGGGGCCAACGTCCTGACTTTC

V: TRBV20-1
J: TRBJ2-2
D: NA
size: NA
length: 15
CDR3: CSAIGPGVNTGELFF
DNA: TGCAGTGCCATAGGCCCAGGGGTGAACACCGGGGAGCTGTTTTTT

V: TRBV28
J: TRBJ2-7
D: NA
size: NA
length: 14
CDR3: CASRPEGDPYEQYF
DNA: TGTGCCAGCAGGCCCGAAGGGGATCCATACGAGCAGTACTTC

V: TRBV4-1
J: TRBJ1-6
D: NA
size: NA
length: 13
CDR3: CASSQIRNSPLHF
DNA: TGCGCCAGCAGCCAAATAAGGAATTCACCCCTCCACTTT

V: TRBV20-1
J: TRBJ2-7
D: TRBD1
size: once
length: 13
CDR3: CSARQGAAYEQYF
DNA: TGCAGTGCTAGACAGGGGGCAGCCTACGAGCAGTACTTC

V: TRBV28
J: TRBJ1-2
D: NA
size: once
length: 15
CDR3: CASSERRGGNYGYTF
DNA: TGTGCCAGCAGCGAACGGCGAGGGGGTAACTATGGCTACACCTTC

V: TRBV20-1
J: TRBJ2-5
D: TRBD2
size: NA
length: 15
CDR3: CSAAPGGGTQETQYF
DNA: TGCAGTGCAGCGCCGGGAGGCGGGACCCAAGAGACCCAGTACTTC

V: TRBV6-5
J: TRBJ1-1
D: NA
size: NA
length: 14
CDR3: CASSYGGQNTEAFF
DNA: TGTGCCAGCAGTTATGGTGGGCAGAACACTGAAGCTTTCTTT

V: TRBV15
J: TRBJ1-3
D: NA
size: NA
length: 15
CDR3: CATSRGGASGNTIYF
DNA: TGTGCCACCAGCAGAGGCGGGGCCTCTGGAAACACCATATATTTT

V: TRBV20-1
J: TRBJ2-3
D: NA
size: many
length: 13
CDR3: CSADSQGRDTQYF
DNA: TGCAGTGCCGACTCCCAGGGACGAGATACGCAGTATTTT

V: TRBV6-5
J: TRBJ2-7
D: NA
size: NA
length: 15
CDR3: CASQTVAGVTYEQYF
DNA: TGTGCCAGTCAGACAGTGGCAGGTGTTACCTACGAGCAGTACTTC

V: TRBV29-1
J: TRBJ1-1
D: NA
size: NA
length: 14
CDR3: CSVEGGRTNTEAFF
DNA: TGCAGCGTTGAGGGGGGGAGAACTAACACTGAAGCTTTCTTT

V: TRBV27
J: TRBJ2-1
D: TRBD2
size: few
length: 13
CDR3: CASSLWEGREQFF
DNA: TGTGCCAGCAGTTTGTGGGAGGGCCGCGAGCAGTTCTTC

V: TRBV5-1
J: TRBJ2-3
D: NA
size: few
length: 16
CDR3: CASSPSERTRIDTQYF
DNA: TGCGCCAGCAGCCCCTCCGAGCGGACACGGATAGATACGCAGTATTTT

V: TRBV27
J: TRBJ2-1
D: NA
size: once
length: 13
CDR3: CASSLHLYNEQFF
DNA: TGTGCCAGCAGTTTACATCTATACAATGAGCAGTTCTTC

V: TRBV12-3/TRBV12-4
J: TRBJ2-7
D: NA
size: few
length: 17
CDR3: CASSLDVGALGEDEQYF
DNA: TGTGCCAGCAGTTTGGATGTGGGGGCCCTAGGGGAGGACGAGCAGTACTTC

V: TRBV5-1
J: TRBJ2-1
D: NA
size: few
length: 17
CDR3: CASSLGDWRGPYNEQFF
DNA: TGCGCCAGCAGCTTGGGAGACTGGCGTGGCCCCTACAATGAGCAGTTCTTC

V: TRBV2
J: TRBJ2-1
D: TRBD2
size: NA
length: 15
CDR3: CASRDGLAGYNEQFF
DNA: TGTGCGAGCAGGGACGGACTAGCAGGCTACAATGAGCAGTTCTTC

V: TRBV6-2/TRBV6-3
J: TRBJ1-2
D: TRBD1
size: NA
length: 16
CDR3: CASRQPYSRGRDGYTF
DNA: TGTGCCAGCAGGCAACCGTATAGCAGGGGGCGAGATGGCTACACCTTC

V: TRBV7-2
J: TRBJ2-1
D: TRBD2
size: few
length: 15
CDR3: CASSFSAGGYNEQFF
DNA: TGTGCCAGCAGCTTTTCAGCGGGAGGGTACAATGAGCAGTTCTTC

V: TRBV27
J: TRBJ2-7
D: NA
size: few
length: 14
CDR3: CASSLRGSAYEQYF
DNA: TGTGCCAGCAGTCTAAGGGGGTCGGCCTACGAGCAGTACTTC

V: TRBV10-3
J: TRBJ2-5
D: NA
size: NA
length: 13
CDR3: CAIRKPTEETQYF
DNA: TGTGCCATCAGGAAGCCGACAGAAGAGACCCAGTACTTC

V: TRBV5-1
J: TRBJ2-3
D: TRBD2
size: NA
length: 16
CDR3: CASSMTLAGRTDTQYF
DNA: TGCGCCAGCAGCATGACACTAGCGGGACGCACAGATACGCAGTATTTT